This T cell receptor (beta chain) appears in the sequencing data of a study of Graves' ophthalmopathy and Graves' hyperthyroidism. Study at large: Prior to any treatment, peripheral blood was collected at the time of initial diagnosis.

Study-wide results and caveats: The model's ophthalmopathy progression predictions had 55% to 71% sensitivity and roughly 72% specificity.

The TCR beta CDR3 regions underwent amplification from RNA transcripts. The first round was an RT-PCR with HTBI primers, and the second round was a multiplex PCR. TCRdb processed the multiplex PCR reads anew with MiXCR; each CDR3 protein has one entry. The table lists 300,000 to 400,000 distinct CDR3 sequences, 15% to 20% of them singletons. This clonotype showed up many times. What it binds is not known. The sequence was obtained from an adult man with Graves' ophthalmopathy. The specimen sequenced was peripheral blood.

Here the CDR3 reads CASSPRGPGETQYF. In nucleotides, the CDR3 is TGTGCCAGCAGCCCCAGGGGCCCCGGAGAGACCCAGTACTTC. V and J are TRBV12-3 or TRBV12-4 and TRBJ2-5; perhaps TRBD1 as D (6 bases). The CDR3 sequence is 14 residues long. Trimming removed 6 bases from V and 4 bases from J, with 15 bases in between.